These 18 T cell receptor beta chains were sequenced from one sample in a study of T cells in Graves' hyperthyroidism and ophthalmopathy. Amplification of TCR beta CDR3 regions used RNA as the template. RT-PCR in the first round (using the HTBI primer set) targeted the TCR CDR3. TCRdb itself ran the multiplex PCR reads through MiXCR, one entry per CDR3 protein. In the table there are a few hundred thousand distinct CDR3 sequences, around 25% of which are singletons. Sequenced input: blood. The receptors come from a man aged 45-60 years with Graves' hyperthyroidism.

Only a few counts were recorded for this clonotype. The V and J genes are TRBV6-1 and TRBJ2-1, with 9 bases that match TRBD1. Germline V gives CDR1 MNHNS, CDR2 SASEGT. Losses at the gene ends were 7 bases for V and 0 bases for J; bases not matched to a gene: 13. This CDR3 region has 18 residues. In DNA form, the CDR3 reads TGTGCCAGCATCCAGGGGACAGGGAGCATGAGCTCCTACAATGAGCAGTTCTTC. This gives the protein CASIQGTGSMSSYNEQFF.

This clonotype came up a few times. The chain joins TRBV6-5 to TRBJ2-5; possibly TRBD2 for D (6 bases). This CDR3 has 14 residues. V dropped 5 bases and J dropped 3 bases, with 13 bases sitting between them. Germline CDR1 is MNHEY and CDR2 is SVGAGI. CDR3 sequence reads: CASSLLGGKETQYF. In DNA, the CDR3 is TGTGCCAGCAGTCTACTTGGGGGGAAAGAGACCCAGTACTTC.

This clonotype was counted only a few times. The rearrangement uses TRBV29-1 and TRBJ2-1, with 7 bases lining up with TRBD2. The germline CDR1 and CDR2 sequences are SQVTM and ANQGSEA. The J segment lost 9 bases and the V segment lost 8 bases, leaving 13 bases of the junction unmatched. The CDR3 runs to 13 residues. DNA of the CDR3: TGCAGCATCTATACACGGGAGGACTTTGAGCAGTTCTTC. Amino acid sequence: CSIYTREDFEQFF.

The gene calls are TRBV7-9 and TRBJ2-3, with 11 bases that match TRBD2. Germline trimming cut 8 bases from V and 1 base from J; bases unmatched to any gene: 5. Germline V gene sequence: CDR1 SEHNR, CDR2 FQNEAQ (reference sequence). The CDR3 loop spans 15 amino acids. CDR3 nucleotides: TGTGCCAGCCAACAACTAGCGGGGGGCACAGATACGCAGTATTTT. This sequence encodes CASQQLAGGTDTQYF.

This clonotype has just a few counts. V usage is TRBV7-6 and J usage is TRBJ2-4, with D perhaps matching TRBD1 (7 bases). This CDR3 contains 14 residues. CDR1 SGHVS and CDR2 FNYEAQ come from the germline V gene. V lost 2 bases to trimming and J lost 11 bases, with 16 bases between them. The CDR3 region has the DNA TGTGCCAGCAGCTTAATATCCAGGGGGGTAGTTCAGTACTTC. Its protein is CASSLISRGVVQYF.

The gene calls are TRBV2 and TRBJ2-1, with TRBD2 identical over 13 bases. The CDR3 runs 16 residues. J was trimmed by 7 bases and V by 5 bases; bases with no gene match: 8. The germline V gene encodes CDR1 SNHLY and CDR2 FYNNEI. This CDR3 reads CASSPEGTSGINEQFF. For the CDR3, the DNA is TGTGCCAGCAGTCCGGAGGGGACTAGCGGGATAAATGAGCAGTTCTTC.

A word on this clonotype: A read error may explain this, as a much larger clone is one base away. The chain joins TRBV7-7 to TRBJ2-5, with a weak D call TRBD2 (6 bases). The CDR3 extends over 15 amino acids. Per the germline V gene, CDR1 is SSHAT and CDR2 is FNYEAQ (reference sequence). CDR3 nucleotides: TGTGCTAGCAACCTAGGCCCAGTGGGAGGAGAGACCCAGTACTTC. Translating gives CASNLGPVGGETQYF.

The chain links TRBV29-1 to TRBJ2-7; 8 positions agree with TRBD1. V shed 5 bases and J 6 bases; nucleotides not matched to a gene: 3. The germline V gene encodes CDR1 SQVTM and CDR2 ANQGSEA. CDR3 size: 11 residues. The CDR3 region has the DNA TGCAGCGTTATGACAGGGGTCGAGCAGTACTTC. It translates to CSVMTGVEQYF.

This rearrangement joins TRBV30 to TRBJ1-2; D unresolved. The V end was cut by 2 bases, the J end by 4 bases, with 8 bases between. Germline-derived CDR1 and CDR2 are GTSNPN and SVGIG (reference sequence). The CDR3 is 12 residues long. This CDR3 reads CAWSHSGYGYTF. In DNA form, the CDR3 reads TGTGCCTGGAGTCACAGCGGCTATGGCTACACCTTC.

There are a few counts of this clonotype. The V call is TRBV6-1, the J call TRBJ2-1, with 10 nucleotides matching TRBD1. The closer fit of TRBJ2-7 to the DNA end suggests the J call may be wrong. Germline loops: CDR1 MNHNS, CDR2 SASEGT. The CDR3 extends over 15 amino acids. The CDR3 bases are TGTGCCAGCAGTCTGATTTTGGGACAGGGGTCTGAGCAGTACTTC. It translates to CASSLILGQGSEQYF.

This chain connects TRBV27 to TRBJ1-3; no clear D gene. The CDR3 is 13 residues long. Looked up from germline, CDR1 is MNHEY and CDR2 is SMNVEV (reference sequence). V lost 5 bases to trimming and J lost 1 base, with 6 bases between them. CDR3: CASSRISGNTIYF. CDR3 DNA: TGTGCCAGCAGTAGGATTTCTGGAAACACCATATATTTT.

This clonotype has just a few counts. CDR3 in DNA: TGTGCCACCAAAGGGACTAGTGACACCGGGGAGCTGTTTTTT. Amino acid sequence: CATKGTSDTGELFF. The chain employs TRBV6-1 and TRBJ2-2, with TRBD2 identical over 8 bases. The CDR3 spans 14 residues. J was trimmed by 3 bases and V by 10 bases; bases with no gene match: 7. Germline-derived CDR1 and CDR2 are MNHNS and SASEGT.

This clonotype has more than one count but fewer than ten. The chain employs TRBV5-1 and TRBJ1-1; D unresolved. The ends were cut back, 4 bases at V and 1 base at J, with 8 bases in the middle. This CDR3 comprises 13 residues. Germline V gene lookup returns CDR1 SGHRS and CDR2 YFSETQ. The CDR3 coding sequence is TGCGCCAGCAGCGTACAGAGGAACACTGAAGCTTTCTTT. Translation: CASSVQRNTEAFF.

V gene TRBV7-6 combines with J gene TRBJ2-1, with 16 bases matching TRBD2. CDR1 is SGHVS and CDR2 is FNYEAQ in the germline V gene. The CDR3 contains 19 residues. V shed 1 base, J shed 0 bases, and the junction held 3 bases outside the gene matches. The CDR3 region is CASSLEGTSGRASYNEQFF. The CDR3 nucleotides are TGTGCCAGCAGCTTAGAAGGGACTAGCGGGAGGGCCTCCTACAATGAGCAGTTCTTC.

This clonotype was counted many times. J is TRBJ2-5 and V is TRBV6-2 or TRBV6-3; D remains ambiguous. Germline assignment: CDR1 MNHEY and CDR2 SVGEGT. Trimming left V 5 bases short and J 5 bases short, with 9 bases between. The CDR3 is 12 amino acids. CDR3 DNA: TGTGCCAGCAGTCCTTTTTCGGAGACCCAGTACTTC. Its protein product is CASSPFSETQYF.

The chain is built from TRBV9 and TRBJ1-2, with D perhaps matching TRBD1 (6 bases). The germline gives CDR1 SGDLS, CDR2 YYNGEE. This CDR3 is built from 15 residues. V dropped 2 bases and J dropped 1 base, with 12 bases sitting between them. This CDR3 is CASSVSQGFNYGYTF. In DNA, the CDR3 is TGTGCCAGCAGCGTGAGTCAGGGGTTTAACTATGGCTACACCTTC.

The sample holds many counts of this clonotype. The genes are TRBV6-5 and TRBJ2-3; unclear D gene. The CDR3 is 15 residues long. Trimming pared 0 bases from V and 2 bases from J, leaving 9 bases between. CDR1 MNHEY and CDR2 SVGAGI come from the germline V gene. CDR3 loop: CASSYSGRYTDTQYF. DNA of the CDR3: TGTGCCAGCAGTTACTCAGGACGGTACACAGATACGCAGTATTTT.

The chain employs TRBV20-1 and TRBJ2-5; tentatively, D is TRBD2 (8 bases). Germline loops: CDR1 DFQATT, CDR2 SNEGSKA (reference sequence). With 6 bases removed from V and 2 bases from J, the gap between germline ends came to 22 bases. This CDR3 is built from 16 residues. The DNA for the CDR3 is TGCAGTGCACGGGGGGGAGGGGGCCGGGGGCAAGAGACCCAGTACTTC. It codes for CSARGGGGRGQETQYF.